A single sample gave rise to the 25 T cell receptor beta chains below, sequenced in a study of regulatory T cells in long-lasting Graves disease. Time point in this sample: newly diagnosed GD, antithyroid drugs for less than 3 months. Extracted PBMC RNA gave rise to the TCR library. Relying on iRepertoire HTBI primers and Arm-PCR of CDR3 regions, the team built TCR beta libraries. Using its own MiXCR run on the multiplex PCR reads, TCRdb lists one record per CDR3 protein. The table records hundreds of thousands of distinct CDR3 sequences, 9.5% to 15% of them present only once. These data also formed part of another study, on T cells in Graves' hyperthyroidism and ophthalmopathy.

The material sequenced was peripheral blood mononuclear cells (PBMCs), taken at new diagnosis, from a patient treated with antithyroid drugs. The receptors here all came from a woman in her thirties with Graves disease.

The CDR3 nucleotides read TGCGCCAGCAGCCTTGTAGCTACCGGGACAGCCACCTACGAGCAGTACTTC. It translates to CASSLVATGTATYEQYF. V gene TRBV5-1 combines with J gene TRBJ2-7; 7 nucleotides agree with TRBD1. V was clipped by 4 bases and J by 2 bases; unmatched bases: 15. Germline V gene lookup returns CDR1 SGHRS and CDR2 YFSETQ. The CDR3 loop spans 17 amino acids.

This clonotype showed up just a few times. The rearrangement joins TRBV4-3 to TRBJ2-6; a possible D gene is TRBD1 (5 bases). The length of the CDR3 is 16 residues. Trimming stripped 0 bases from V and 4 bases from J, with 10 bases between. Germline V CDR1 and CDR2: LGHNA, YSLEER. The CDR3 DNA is TGCGCCAGCAGCCAAGATCAGGGTTACGGGGCCAACGTCCTGACTTTC. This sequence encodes CASSQDQGYGANVLTF.

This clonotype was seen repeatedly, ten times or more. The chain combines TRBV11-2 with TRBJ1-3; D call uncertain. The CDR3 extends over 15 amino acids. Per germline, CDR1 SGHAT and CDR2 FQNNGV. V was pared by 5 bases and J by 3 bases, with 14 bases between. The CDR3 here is CASSPDPLDGNTIYF. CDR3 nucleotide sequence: TGTGCCAGCAGCCCTGACCCACTGGATGGAAACACCATATATTTT.

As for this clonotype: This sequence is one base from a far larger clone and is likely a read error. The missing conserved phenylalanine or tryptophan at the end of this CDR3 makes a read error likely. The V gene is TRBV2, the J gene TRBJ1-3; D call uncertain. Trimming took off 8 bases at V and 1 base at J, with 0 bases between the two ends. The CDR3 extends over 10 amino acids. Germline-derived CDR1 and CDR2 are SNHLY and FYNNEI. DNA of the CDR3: TGTGCCAGCTCTGGAAACACCATATATTCT. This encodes CASSGNTIYS.

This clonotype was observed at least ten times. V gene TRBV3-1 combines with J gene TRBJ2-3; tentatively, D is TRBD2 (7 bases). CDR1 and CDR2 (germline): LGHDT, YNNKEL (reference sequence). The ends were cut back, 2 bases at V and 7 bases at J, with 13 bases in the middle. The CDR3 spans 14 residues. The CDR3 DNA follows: TGTGCCAGCAGCCAAAGGGGGGGGATGCATACGCAGTATTTT. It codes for CASSQRGGMHTQYF.

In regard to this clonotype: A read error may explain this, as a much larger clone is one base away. CDR3 protein: CASKVKDSPVYEQFF. As DNA, the CDR3 is TGCGCCAGCAAGGTCAAGGACAGCCCTGTCTACGAGCAGTTCTTC. The chain uses TRBV5-1 and TRBJ2-1, with D tentatively TRBD1 (6 bases). CDR3 length equals 15 residues. Trimming shortened V by 6 bases and J by 10 bases, and 23 bases separated the two germline ends. Germline CDR1 is SGHRS and CDR2 is YFSETQ.

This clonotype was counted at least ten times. The CDR3 is CASSPGTSGVSSYEQYF. The CDR3, as DNA: TGTGCCAGCAGTCCCGGGACTAGCGGGGTGAGCTCCTACGAGCAGTACTTC. The chain recombines TRBV12-3 or TRBV12-4 with TRBJ2-7, with 13 bases identical to TRBD2. With V trimmed by 5 bases and J by 0 bases, 7 bases remained unmatched. CDR3 size: 17 residues.

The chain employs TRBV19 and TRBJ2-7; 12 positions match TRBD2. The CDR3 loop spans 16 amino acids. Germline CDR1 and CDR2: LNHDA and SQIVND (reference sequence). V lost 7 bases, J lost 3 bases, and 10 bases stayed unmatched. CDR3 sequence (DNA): TGTGCCAGTATGGGTCGCGGGACTAGCGGGTTCTACGAGCAGTACTTC. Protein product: CASMGRGTSGFYEQYF.

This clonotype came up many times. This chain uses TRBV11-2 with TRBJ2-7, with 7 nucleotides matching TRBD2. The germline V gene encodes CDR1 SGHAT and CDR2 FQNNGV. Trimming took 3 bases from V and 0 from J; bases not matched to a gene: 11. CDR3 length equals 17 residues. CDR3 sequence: CASSFRASGLSSYEQYF. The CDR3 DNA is TGTGCCAGCAGCTTTAGGGCTAGCGGTTTGAGCTCCTACGAGCAGTACTTC. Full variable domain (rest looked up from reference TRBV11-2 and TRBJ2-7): EAGVAQSPRYKIIEKRQSVAFWCNPISGHATLYWYQQILGQGPKLLIQFQNNGVVDDSQLPKDRFSAERLKGVDSTLKIQPAKLEDSAVYLCASSFRASGLSSYEQYFGPGTRLTVT.

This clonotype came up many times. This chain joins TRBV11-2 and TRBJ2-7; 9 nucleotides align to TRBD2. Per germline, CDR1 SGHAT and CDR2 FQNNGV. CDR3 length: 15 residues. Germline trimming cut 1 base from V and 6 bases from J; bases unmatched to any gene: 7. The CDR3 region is CASSLVVSGRSEQYF. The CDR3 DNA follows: TGTGCCAGCAGCTTAGTGGTAAGCGGGAGGAGCGAGCAGTACTTC.

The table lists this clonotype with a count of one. In DNA, the CDR3 is TGTGCCAGCAGTGGGGGACTCAGGTTGCGCACAGATACGCAGTATTTT. Its translation: CASSGGLRLRTDTQYF. The chain is built from TRBV2 and TRBJ2-3, with a possible D match to TRBD2 (6 bases). V was trimmed by 4 bases and J by 1 base, leaving 15 bases between them. Germline CDR1 reads SNHLY; CDR2 reads FYNNEI. The CDR3 is 16 residues long.

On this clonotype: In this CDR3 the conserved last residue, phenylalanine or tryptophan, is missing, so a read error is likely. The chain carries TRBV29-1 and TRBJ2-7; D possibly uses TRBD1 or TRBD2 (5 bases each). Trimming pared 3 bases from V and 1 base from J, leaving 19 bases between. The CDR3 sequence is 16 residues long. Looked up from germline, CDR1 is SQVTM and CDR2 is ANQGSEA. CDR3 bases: TGCAGCGTTGAGAGGTACGGCCAGGGAGTTTCCTACGAGCAGTACCTC. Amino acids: CSVERYGQGVSYEQYL.

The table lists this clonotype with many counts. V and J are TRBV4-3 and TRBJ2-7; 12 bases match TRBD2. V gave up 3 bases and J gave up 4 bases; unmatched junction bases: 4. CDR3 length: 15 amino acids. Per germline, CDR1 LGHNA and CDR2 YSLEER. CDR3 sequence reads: CASSHGLAGQYEQYF. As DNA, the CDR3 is TGCGCCAGCAGCCATGGACTAGCGGGACAATACGAGCAGTACTTC.

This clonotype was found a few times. CDR3 loop: CASSSGLAVLPGNEQFF. CDR3 sequence (DNA): TGTGCCAGCAGCTCGGGACTAGCGGTCCTCCCCGGGAATGAGCAGTTCTTC. The chain links TRBV7-9 to TRBJ2-1; 11 bases are shared with TRBD2. This CDR3 contains 17 residues. With V trimmed by 4 bases and J by 7 bases, 12 bases remained unmatched. Germline-derived CDR1 and CDR2 are SEHNR and FQNEAQ (reference sequence).

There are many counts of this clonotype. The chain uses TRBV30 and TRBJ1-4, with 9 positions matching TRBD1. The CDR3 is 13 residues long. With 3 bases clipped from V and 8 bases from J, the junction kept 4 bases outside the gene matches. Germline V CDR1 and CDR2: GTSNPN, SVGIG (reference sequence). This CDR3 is CAWRGTGSEKLFF. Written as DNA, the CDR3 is TGTGCCTGGAGAGGGACAGGGTCGGAAAAACTGTTTTTT.

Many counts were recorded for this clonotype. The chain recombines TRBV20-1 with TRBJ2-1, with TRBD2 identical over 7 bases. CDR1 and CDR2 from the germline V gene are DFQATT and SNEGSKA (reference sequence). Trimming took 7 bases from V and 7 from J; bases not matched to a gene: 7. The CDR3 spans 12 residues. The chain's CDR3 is CSGAGVGNEQFF. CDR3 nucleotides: TGCAGTGGGGCGGGAGTAGGGAATGAGCAGTTCTTC.

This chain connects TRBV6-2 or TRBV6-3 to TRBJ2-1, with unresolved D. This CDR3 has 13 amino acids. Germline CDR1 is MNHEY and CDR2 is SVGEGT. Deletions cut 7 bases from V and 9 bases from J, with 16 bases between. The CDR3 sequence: CASKEDYIGEQFF. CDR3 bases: TGTGCCAGCAAAGAAGATTATATAGGTGAGCAGTTCTTC.

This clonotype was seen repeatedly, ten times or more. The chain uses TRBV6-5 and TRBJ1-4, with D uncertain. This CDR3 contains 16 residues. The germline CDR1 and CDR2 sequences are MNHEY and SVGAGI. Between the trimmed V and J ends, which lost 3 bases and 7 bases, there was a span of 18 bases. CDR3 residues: CASSYSGPRAGEKLFF. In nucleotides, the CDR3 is TGTGCCAGCAGTTATAGCGGACCCCGGGCGGGTGAAAAACTGTTTTTT.

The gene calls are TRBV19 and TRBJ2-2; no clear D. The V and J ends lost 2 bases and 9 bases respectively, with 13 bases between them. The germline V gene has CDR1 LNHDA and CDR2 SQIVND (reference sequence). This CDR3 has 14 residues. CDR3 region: CASSITNSPRELFF. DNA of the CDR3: TGTGCCAGTAGTATAACCAACAGCCCCAGGGAGCTGTTTTTT.

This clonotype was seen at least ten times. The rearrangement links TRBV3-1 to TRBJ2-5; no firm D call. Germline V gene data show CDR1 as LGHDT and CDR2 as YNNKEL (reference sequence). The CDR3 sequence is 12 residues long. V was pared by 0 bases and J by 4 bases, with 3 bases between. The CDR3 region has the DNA TGTGCCAGCAGCCAAGAGCGAGAGACCCAGTACTTC. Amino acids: CASSQERETQYF.

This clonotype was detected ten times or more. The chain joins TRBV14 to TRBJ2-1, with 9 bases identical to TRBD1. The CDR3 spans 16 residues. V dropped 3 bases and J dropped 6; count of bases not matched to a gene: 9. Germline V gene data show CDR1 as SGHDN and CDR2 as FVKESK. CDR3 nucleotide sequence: TGTGCCAGCAGCCAGGGGCTCGGGGACAGGGTCAATGAGCAGTTCTTC. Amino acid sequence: CASSQGLGDRVNEQFF.

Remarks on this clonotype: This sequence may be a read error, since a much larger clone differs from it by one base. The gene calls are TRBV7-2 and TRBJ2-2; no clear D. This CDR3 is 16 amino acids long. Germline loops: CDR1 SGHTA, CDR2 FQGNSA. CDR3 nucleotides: TGTGCCAGCGGCTTAGACCGGGTTGCAAACACCGGGGAGCTGTTTTTT. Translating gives CASGLDRVANTGELFF. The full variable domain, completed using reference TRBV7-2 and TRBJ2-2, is GAGVSQSPSNKVTEKGKDVELRCDPISGHTALYWYRQSLGQGLEFLIYFQGNSAPDKSGLPSDRFSAERTGGSVSTLTIQRTQQEDSAVYLCASGLDRVANTGELFFGEGSRLTVL.

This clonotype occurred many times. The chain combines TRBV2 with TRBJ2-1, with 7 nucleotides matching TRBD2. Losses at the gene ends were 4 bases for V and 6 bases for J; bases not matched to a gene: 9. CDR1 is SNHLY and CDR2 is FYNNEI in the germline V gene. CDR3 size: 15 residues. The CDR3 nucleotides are TGTGCCAGCAGTGGGCTTACTAGGACTAGCAATGAGCAGTTCTTC. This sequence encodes CASSGLTRTSNEQFF.

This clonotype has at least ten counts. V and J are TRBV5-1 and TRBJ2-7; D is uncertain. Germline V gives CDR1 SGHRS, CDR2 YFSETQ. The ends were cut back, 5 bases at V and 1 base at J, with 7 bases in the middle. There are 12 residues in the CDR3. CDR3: CASRAESYEQYF. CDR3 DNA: TGCGCCAGCAGAGCTGAGTCCTACGAGCAGTACTTC.

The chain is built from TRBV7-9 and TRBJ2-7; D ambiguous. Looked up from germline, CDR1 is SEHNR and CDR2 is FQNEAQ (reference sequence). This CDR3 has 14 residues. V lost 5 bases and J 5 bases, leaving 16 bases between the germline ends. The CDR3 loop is CASSLSRTLHEQYF. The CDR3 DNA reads TGTGCCAGCAGCCTCTCCAGGACCTTGCACGAGCAGTACTTC.